This T cell receptor (beta chain) was recorded in a study of OX40 agonist ivuxolimab in advanced cancers. Study as a whole: In this cohort, patients received ivuxolimab, an agonistic anti-OX40 (CD134) antibody. General study results and limits: CD8+ T cells averaged more expanded clones than CD4+. Doses of 0.1 to 3.0 mg/kg were accompanied by clonal expansion of CD4+ and CD8+ blood T cells by week 6.

Using immunoSEQ multiplex PCR, the repertoire was profiled, and TCRdb retains in-frame clones only, with some absent. The top ten hold more than 9.5% of the sample, which has tens of thousands of clones, about 95% seen once. Autoimmune disease history or systemic immunosuppression excluded patients. About this clone itself: The antigen remains unidentified.

The clonotype comes from an adult with an advanced solid tumor such as melanoma, head and neck, liver or kidney cancer. Sequencing was performed on CD4+ or CD8+ T cells sorted from blood, taken in a trial of the OX40 agonist ivuxolimab.

DNA of the CDR3: TGTGCCAGTAGTATAGATGCAGGGTCCGGAAACACCATATATTTT. Its translation: CASSIDAGSGNTIYF. The gene calls are TRBV19 and TRBJ1-3; the D gene is possibly TRBD1 (5 bases). The germline V gene encodes CDR1 LNHDA and CDR2 SQIVND (reference sequence). CDR3 size: 15 residues. Trimming removed 0 bases at V and 4 bases at J, with 10 bases between.